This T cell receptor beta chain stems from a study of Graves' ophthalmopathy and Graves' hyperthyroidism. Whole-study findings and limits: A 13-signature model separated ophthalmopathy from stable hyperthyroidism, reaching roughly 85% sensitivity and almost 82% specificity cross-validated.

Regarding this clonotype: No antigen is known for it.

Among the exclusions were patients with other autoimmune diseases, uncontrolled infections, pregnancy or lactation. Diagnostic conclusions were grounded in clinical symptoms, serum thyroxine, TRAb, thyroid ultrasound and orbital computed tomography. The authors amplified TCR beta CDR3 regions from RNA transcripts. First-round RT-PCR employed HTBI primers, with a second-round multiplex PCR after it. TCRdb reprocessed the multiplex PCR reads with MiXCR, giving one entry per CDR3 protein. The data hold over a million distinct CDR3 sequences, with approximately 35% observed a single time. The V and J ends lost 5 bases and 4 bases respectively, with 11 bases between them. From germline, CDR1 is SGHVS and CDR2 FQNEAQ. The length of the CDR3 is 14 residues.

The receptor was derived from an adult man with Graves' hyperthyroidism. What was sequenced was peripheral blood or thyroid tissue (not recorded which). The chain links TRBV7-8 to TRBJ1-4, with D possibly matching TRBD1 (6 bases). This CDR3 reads CASSRRTDNEKLFF. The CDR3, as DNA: TGTGCCAGCAGCCGCAGGACAGATAATGAAAAACTGTTTTTT.